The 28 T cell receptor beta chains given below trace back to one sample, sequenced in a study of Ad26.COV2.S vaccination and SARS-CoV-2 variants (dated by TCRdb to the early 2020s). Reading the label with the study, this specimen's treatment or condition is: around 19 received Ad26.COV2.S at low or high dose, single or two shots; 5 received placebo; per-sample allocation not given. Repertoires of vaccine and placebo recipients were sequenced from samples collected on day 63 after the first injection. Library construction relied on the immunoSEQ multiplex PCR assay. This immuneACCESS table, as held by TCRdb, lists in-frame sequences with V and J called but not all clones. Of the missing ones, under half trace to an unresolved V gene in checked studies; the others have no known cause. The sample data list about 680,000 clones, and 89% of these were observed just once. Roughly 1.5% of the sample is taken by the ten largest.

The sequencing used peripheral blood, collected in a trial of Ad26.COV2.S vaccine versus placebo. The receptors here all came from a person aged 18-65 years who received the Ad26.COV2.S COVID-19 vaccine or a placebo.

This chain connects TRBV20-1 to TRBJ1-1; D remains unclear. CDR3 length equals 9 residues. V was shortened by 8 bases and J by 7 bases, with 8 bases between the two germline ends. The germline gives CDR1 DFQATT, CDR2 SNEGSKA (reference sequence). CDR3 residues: CSRGDEAFF. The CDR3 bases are TGCAGTCGTGGGGATGAAGCTTTCTTT.

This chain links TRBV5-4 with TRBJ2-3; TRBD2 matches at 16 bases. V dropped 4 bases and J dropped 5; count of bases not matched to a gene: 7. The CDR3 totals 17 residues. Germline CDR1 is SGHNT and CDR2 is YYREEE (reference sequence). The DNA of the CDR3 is TGTGCCAGCAGCCTTCCGGGACTAGCGGGGGGGGTAGATACGCAGTATTTT. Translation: CASSLPGLAGGVDTQYF.

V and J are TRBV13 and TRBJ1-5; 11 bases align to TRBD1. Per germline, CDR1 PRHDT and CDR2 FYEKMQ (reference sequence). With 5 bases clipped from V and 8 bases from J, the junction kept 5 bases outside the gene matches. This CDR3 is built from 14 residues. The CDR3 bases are TGTGCCAGCAGCCCTGGGACAGGGGGGAAGCCCCAGCATTTT. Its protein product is CASSPGTGGKPQHF.

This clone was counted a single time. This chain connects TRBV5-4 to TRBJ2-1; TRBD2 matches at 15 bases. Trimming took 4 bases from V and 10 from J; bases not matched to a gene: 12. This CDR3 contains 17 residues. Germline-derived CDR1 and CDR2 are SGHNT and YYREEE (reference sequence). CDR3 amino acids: CASSPGLAGGPPPEQFF. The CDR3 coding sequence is TGTGCCAGCAGCCCCGGACTAGCGGGGGGGCCCCCTCCGGAGCAGTTCTTC. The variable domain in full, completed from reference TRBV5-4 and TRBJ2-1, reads ETGVTQSPTHLIKTRGQQVTLRCSSQSGHNTVSWYQQALGQGPQFIFQYYREEENGRGNFPPRFSGLQFPNYSSELNVNALELDDSALYLCASSPGLAGGPPPEQFFGPGTRLTVL.

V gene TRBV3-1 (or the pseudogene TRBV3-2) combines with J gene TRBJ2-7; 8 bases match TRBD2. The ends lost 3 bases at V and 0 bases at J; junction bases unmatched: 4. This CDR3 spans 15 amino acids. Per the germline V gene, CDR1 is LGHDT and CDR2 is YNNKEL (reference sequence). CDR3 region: CASSQAGGYSYEQYF. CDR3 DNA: TGTGCCAGCAGCCAGGCGGGAGGATACTCCTACGAGCAGTACTTC.

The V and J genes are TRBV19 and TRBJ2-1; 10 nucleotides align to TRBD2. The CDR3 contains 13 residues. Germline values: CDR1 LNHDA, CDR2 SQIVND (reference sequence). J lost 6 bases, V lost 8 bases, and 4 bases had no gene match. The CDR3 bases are TGTGCCAGTTCTAGCGGGGGACCCAATGAGCAGTTCTTC. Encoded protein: CASSSGGPNEQFF. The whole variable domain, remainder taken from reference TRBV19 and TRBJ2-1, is DGGITQSPKYLFRKEGQNVTLSCEQNLNHDAMYWYRQDPGQGLRLIYYSQIVNDFQKGDIAEGYSVSREKKESFPLTVTSAQKNPTAFYLCASSSGGPNEQFFGPGTRLTVL.

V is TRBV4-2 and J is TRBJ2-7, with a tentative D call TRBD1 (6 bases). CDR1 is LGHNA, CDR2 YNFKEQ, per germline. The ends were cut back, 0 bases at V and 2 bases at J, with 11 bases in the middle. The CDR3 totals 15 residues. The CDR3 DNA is TGTGCCAGCAGCCAAGACAACCAGGGGACCTACGAGCAGTACTTC. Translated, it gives CASSQDNQGTYEQYF.

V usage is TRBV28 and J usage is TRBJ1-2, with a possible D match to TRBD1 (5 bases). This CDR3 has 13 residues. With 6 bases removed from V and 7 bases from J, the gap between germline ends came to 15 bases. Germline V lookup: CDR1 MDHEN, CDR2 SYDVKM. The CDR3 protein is CASSFQGASGYTF. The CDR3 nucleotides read TGTGCCAGCAGCTTCCAAGGGGCGAGTGGCTACACCTTC.

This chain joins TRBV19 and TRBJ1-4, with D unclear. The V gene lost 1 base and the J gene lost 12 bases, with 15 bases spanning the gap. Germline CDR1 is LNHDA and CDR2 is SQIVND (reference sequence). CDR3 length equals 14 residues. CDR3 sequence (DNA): TGTGCCAGTAGTATAGGGACGGCGGTGCGGGAACTGTTTTTT. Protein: CASSIGTAVRELFF.

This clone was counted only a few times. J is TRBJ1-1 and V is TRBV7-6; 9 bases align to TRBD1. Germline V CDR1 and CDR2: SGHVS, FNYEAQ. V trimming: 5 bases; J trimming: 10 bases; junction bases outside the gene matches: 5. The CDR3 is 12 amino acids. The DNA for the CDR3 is TGTGCCAGCAGCCCGGACAGGGGTGTAGCTTTCTTT. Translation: CASSPDRGVAFF.

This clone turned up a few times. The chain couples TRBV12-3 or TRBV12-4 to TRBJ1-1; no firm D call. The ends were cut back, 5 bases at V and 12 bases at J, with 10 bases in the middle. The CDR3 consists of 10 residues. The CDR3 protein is CASSGPEPFF. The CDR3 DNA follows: TGTGCCAGCAGTGGACCCGAGCCTTTCTTT.

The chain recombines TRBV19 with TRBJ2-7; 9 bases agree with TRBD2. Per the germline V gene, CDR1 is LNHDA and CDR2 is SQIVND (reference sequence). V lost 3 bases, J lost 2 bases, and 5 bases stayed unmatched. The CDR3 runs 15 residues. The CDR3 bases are TGTGCCAGTAGTATGCGAGCGGGGGGTCCCTACGAGCAGTACTTC. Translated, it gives CASSMRAGGPYEQYF.

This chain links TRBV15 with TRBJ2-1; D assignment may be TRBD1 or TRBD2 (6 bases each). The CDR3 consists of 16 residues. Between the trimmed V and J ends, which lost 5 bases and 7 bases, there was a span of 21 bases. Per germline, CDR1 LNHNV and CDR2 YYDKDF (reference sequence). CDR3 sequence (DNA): TGTGCCACCAGCGGAAGGTGGGGGGCATCTGTGAATGAGCAGTTCTTC. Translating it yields CATSGRWGASVNEQFF.

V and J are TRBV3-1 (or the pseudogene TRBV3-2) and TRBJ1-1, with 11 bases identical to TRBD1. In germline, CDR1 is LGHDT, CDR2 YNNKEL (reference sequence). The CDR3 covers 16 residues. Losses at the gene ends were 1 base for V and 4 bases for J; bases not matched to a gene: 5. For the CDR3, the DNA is TGTGCCAGCAGCCAAGGTAGTGGGACAGGGGGCACTGAAGCTTTCTTT. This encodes CASSQGSGTGGTEAFF.

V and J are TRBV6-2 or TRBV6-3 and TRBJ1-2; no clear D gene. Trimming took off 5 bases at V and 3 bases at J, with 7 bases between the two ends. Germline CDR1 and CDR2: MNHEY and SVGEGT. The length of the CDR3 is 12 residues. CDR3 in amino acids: CASSRMDYGYTF. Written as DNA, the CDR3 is TGTGCCAGCAGTCGGATGGACTATGGCTACACCTTC.

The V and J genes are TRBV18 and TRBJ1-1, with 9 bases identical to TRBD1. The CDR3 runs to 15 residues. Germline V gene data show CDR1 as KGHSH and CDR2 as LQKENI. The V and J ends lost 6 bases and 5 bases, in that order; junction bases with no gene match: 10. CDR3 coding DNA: TGTGCCAGCTCGCTTAGGGGGACAGGGTTGACTGAAGCTTTCTTT. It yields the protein CASSLRGTGLTEAFF.

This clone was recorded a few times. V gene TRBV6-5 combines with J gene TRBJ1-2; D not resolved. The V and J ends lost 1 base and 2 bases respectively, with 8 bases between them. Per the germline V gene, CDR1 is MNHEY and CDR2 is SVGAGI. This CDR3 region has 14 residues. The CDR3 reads CASSYLTANYGYTF. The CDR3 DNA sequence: TGTGCCAGCAGTTACTTGACCGCGAACTATGGCTACACCTTC.

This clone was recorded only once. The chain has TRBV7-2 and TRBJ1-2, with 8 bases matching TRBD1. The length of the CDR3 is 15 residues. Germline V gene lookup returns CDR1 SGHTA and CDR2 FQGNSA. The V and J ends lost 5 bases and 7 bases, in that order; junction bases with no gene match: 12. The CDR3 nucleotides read TGTGCCAGCAGCCTACAGGGGGACTCCTTCGTTGGCTACACCTTC. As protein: CASSLQGDSFVGYTF.

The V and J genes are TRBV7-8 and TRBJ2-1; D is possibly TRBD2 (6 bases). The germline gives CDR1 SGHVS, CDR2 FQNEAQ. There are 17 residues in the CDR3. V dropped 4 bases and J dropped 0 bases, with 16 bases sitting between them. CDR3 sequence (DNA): TGTGCCAGCAGCTCCAGCCTAGCGTACAGCTCCTACAATGAGCAGTTCTTC. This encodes CASSSSLAYSSYNEQFF. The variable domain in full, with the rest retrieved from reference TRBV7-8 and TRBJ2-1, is GAGVSQSPRYKVAKRGQDVALRCDPISGHVSLFWYQQALGQGPEFLTYFQNEAQLDKSGLPSDRFFAERPEGSVSTLKIQRTQQEDSAVYLCASSSSLAYSSYNEQFFGPGTRLTVL.

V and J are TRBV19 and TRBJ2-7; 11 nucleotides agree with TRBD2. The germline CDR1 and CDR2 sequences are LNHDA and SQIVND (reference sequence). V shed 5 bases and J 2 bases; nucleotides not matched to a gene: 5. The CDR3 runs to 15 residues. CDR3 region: CASSRTGLAAYEQYF. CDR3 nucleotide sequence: TGTGCCAGTAGTCGCACGGGACTAGCGGCCTACGAGCAGTACTTC.

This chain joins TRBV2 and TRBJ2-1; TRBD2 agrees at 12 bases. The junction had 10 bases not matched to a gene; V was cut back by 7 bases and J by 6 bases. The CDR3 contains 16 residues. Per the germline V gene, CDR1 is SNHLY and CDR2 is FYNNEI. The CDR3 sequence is CASNRLAGDVGNEQFF. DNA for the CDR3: TGTGCCAGCAATCGACTAGCGGGAGACGTAGGCAATGAGCAGTTCTTC.

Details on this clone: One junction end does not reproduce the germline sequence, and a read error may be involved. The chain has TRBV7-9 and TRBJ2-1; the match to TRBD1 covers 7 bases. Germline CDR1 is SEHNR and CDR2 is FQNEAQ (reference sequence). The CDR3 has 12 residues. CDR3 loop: CASSLGQDTQLF. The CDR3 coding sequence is TGTGCCAGCAGCCTTGGACAGGACACCCAACTCTTC.

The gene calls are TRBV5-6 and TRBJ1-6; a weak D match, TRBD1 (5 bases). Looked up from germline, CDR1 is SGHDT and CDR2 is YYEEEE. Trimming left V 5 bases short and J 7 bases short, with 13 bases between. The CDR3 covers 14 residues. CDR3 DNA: TGTGCCAGCAGTGGCCGGGACGGGAATTCACCCCTCCACTTT. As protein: CASSGRDGNSPLHF. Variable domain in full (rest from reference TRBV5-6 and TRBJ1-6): DAGVTQSPTHLIKTRGQQVTLRCSPKSGHDTVSWYQQALGQGPQFIFQYYEEEERQRGNFPDRFSGHQFPNYSSELNVNALLLGDSALYLCASSGRDGNSPLHFGNGTRLTVT.

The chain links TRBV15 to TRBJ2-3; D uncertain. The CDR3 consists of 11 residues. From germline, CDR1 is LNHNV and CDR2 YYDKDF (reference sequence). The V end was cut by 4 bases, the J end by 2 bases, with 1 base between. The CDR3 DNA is TGTGCCACCAGCACCACAGATACGCAGTATTTT. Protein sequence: CATSTTDTQYF.

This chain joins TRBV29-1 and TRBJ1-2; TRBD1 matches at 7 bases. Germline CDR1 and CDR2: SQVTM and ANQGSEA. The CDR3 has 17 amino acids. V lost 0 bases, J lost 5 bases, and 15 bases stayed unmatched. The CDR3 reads CSVEDATGAPTYYGYTF. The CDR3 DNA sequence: TGCAGCGTTGAAGATGCAACAGGGGCGCCTACTTATTATGGCTACACCTTC.

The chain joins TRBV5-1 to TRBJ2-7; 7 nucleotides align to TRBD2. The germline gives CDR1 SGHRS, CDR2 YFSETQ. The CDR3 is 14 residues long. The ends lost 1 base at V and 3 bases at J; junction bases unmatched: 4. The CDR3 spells CASSLSGVDYEQYF. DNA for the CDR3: TGCGCCAGCAGCTTGAGCGGGGTTGACTACGAGCAGTACTTC.

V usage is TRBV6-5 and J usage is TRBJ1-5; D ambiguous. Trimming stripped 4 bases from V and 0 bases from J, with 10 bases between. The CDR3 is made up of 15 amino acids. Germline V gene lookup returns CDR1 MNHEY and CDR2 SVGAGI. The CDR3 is CASSSDGNSNQPQHF. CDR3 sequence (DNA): TGTGCCAGCAGTTCGGACGGGAATAGCAATCAGCCCCAGCATTTT.

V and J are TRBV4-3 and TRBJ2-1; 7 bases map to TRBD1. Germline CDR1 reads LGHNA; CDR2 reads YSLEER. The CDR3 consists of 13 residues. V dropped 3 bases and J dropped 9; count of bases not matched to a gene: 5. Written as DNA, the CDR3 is TGCGCCAGCAGCCAGGAACAGGGGTCTGAGCAGTTCTTC. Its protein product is CASSQEQGSEQFF.